This is a list of T cell receptor beta chains from one sample in a study of T cell responses to AZD1222 COVID-19 vaccine. Profiled with immunoSEQ multiplex PCR; TCRdb holds only in-frame clones, not every one. The sample carries more than 150,000 clones, about 94% recorded once. The sample was peripheral blood, taken on day 0 of AZD1222 vaccination. The receptors shown here come from an adult in good health. Both conserved end residues are part of each CDR3. The order of the fields is D gene, J gene, V gene, clone size, CDR3 DNA, CDR3 protein. A D gene is named only where the DNA matches it firmly. Size tells how often a clone was seen (once, few, many) or the class of an expanded clone, and some rows leave it out.

TRBD1 | TRBJ1-2 | TRBV3-1/TRBV3-2 | . | TGTGCCAGCAGCCCCGGACAGGGGTTAGGGGGCTATGGCTACACCTTC | CASSPGQGLGGYGYTF
. | TRBJ1-5 | TRBV30 | . | TGTGCCTGGAGTGTAGGGGGTACTAGGCCCCAGCATTTT | CAWSVGGTRPQHF
TRBD1 | TRBJ1-1 | TRBV11-2 | . | TGTGCCAGCAGCCGACGACAGGGGAGGAGAACTGAAGCTTTCTTT | CASSRRQGRRTEAFF
. | TRBJ2-2 | TRBV27 | . | TGTGCCAGCACCGGAACTTATTGGTCCGGGGAGCTGTTTTTT | CASTGTYWSGELFF
. | TRBJ1-6 | TRBV24-1 | . | TGTGCCACCAGTGAAGCAGAGGAGTCCTCCTATAATTCACCCCTCCACTTT | CATSEAEESSYNSPLHF
. | TRBJ1-3 | TRBV18 | once | TGTGCCAGCTCATCATTAGACGGCAGCTCTGGAAACACCATATATTTT | CASSSLDGSSGNTIYF
TRBD1 | TRBJ2-1 | TRBV3-1/TRBV3-2 | . | TGTGCCAGCAGCCCCCCCGGGACAGGGTCCTACAATGAGCAGTTCTTC | CASSPPGTGSYNEQFF
. | TRBJ2-7 | TRBV27 | . | TGTGCCAGCAGTTTATCATCGAGGGAAAGGGTCGAGCAGTACTTC | CASSLSSRERVEQYF
. | TRBJ2-5 | TRBV19 | . | TGTGCCAGTAGGATGACAGGAGGAGGAGAGACCCAGTACTTC | CASRMTGGGETQYF
TRBD1 | TRBJ2-7 | TRBV19 | . | TGTGCCAGTAGTATATCCGGGACAGGATATCGCAACGAGCAGTACTTC | CASSISGTGYRNEQYF
. | TRBJ1-1 | TRBV7-2 | . | TGTGCCAGCACCGAACGGGCCACTTATAACACTGAAGCTTTCTTT | CASTERATYNTEAFF
. | TRBJ1-1 | TRBV5-1 | . | TGCGCCAGCAGCGGGTCAGATACTGAAGCTTTCTTT | CASSGSDTEAFF
. | TRBJ1-3 | TRBV5-1 | . | TGCGCCAGCAGCGGCGAGGGGGCTGGAAACACCATATATTTT | CASSGEGAGNTIYF
. | TRBJ2-5 | TRBV4-1 | . | TGCGCCAGCAGCCAAGACAGGGCCCAAGAGACCCAGTACTTC | CASSQDRAQETQYF
. | TRBJ2-7 | TRBV12-3/TRBV12-4 | . | TGTGCCAGCAGTTTTCGGTACGAGCAGTACTTC | CASSFRYEQYF
. | TRBJ1-3 | TRBV7-8 | . | TGTGCCAGCAGCGGGGACATGAGCTCTGGAAACACCATATATTTT | CASSGDMSSGNTIYF
. | TRBJ1-2 | TRBV11-2 | once | TGTGCCAGCAGCTCATCAGGGCCCTATGGCTACACCTTC | CASSSSGPYGYTF
. | TRBJ2-5 | TRBV27 | . | TGTGCCAGCAGTGTAGACCCGCGGGTGACCCAGTACTTC | CASSVDPRVTQYF
. | TRBJ2-1 | TRBV19 | . | TGTGCCAGTAGTATATTAGGGACCGCCCCAGCCGAGCAGTTCTTC | CASSILGTAPAEQFF
. | TRBJ1-1 | TRBV6-5 | . | TGTGCCAGCGTTGCAATGAACACTGAAGCTTTCTTT | CASVAMNTEAFF
. | TRBJ1-2 | TRBV28 | . | TGTGCCAGCAGCCCCGGGGGTCCTGGAGGCTACACCTTC | CASSPGGPGGYTF
. | TRBJ1-6 | TRBV18 | . | TGTGCCAGCTCACCACGGGACGGGGAGAATTCACCCCTCCACTTT | CASSPRDGENSPLHF
. | TRBJ2-5 | TRBV6-5 | . | TGTGCCAGCAGTCCGAGGTACCAAGAGACCCAGTACTTC | CASSPRYQETQYF
. | TRBJ1-5 | TRBV19 | . | TGTGCCAGTAGTCACAGGGAGGATCAGCCCCAGCATTTT | CASSHREDQPQHF
. | TRBJ2-3 | TRBV6-5 | . | TGTGCCAGCGGGAGAGGAACTAGCACAGATACGCAGTATTTT | CASGRGTSTDTQYF
. | TRBJ1-6 | TRBV3-1/TRBV3-2 | . | TGTGCCAGCAGCCAGTTACCGGGACGTCAACTCCACTTT | CASSQLPGRQLHF
TRBD2 | TRBJ2-5 | TRBV11-2 | once | TGTGCCAGCAGCTTAGGGGGGATAGCGGGCCAAGAGACCCAGTACTTC | CASSLGGIAGQETQYF
TRBD1 | TRBJ1-3 | TRBV9 | . | TGTGCCAGCAGCGCCCGACAGGGCCCTGGAAACACCATATATTTT | CASSARQGPGNTIYF
TRBD1 | TRBJ1-5 | TRBV6-6 | . | TGTGCCAGCAGCCTGGGGACAGAGGGGAATCAGCCCCAGCATTTT | CASSLGTEGNQPQHF
. | TRBJ2-1 | TRBV29-1 | . | TGCAGCGTTTTCGAAGGCCTCTACAATGAGCAGTTCTTC | CSVFEGLYNEQFF
. | TRBJ2-7 | TRBV5-8 | many | TGTGCCAGCAGCCCGCGGTCCTACGAGCAGTACTTC | CASSPRSYEQYF
. | TRBJ2-1 | TRBV7-3 | . | TGTGCCAGCAGCTTAGGGCAGGGCCGTGATGGGCAGTTCTTC | CASSLGQGRDGQFF
. | TRBJ1-5 | TRBV9 | . | TGTGCCAGCAGCTCCGAGGGGTTCCAGCCCCAGCATTTT | CASSSEGFQPQHF
. | TRBJ2-1 | TRBV3-1/TRBV3-2 | once | TGTGCCAGCAGCCAAGAACCCCTTGGGGAGCAGTTCTTC | CASSQEPLGEQFF
. | TRBJ1-2 | TRBV11-2 | once | TGTGCCAGCAGCTCCCCTTGGCAGGTTGACTATGGCTACACCTTC | CASSSPWQVDYGYTF
TRBD2 | TRBJ2-7 | TRBV7-2 | . | TGTGCCAGCAGCGTAAGCGGGGGACTTTCCTACGAGCAGTACTTC | CASSVSGGLSYEQYF
TRBD1 | TRBJ2-7 | TRBV29-1 | . | TGCAGCGTTGAAGCCCTGTCCCGGACAGGGCGCTCCTACGAGCAGTACTTC | CSVEALSRTGRSYEQYF
. | TRBJ2-1 | TRBV2 | . | TGTGCCAGGGACAGCGATTACAATGAGCAGTTCTTC | CARDSDYNEQFF
TRBD2 | TRBJ2-1 | TRBV5-1 | once | TGCGCCAGCAGCACGACTAGCGGGAGCTACAATGAGCAGTTCTTC | CASSTTSGSYNEQFF
. | TRBJ2-5 | TRBV7-9 | . | TGTGCCAGCGCGGAAGGCTCGGAGTACTTC | CASAEGSEYF
TRBD2 | TRBJ2-3 | TRBV7-7 | once | TGTGCTAGCAGCTTAGGTAGCGGGCCCACAGATACGCAGTATTTT | CASSLGSGPTDTQYF
TRBD1 | TRBJ2-2 | TRBV7-8 | . | TGTGCCAGCAGCCTCCGACAGGGGGCGACCGGGGAGCTGTTTTTT | CASSLRQGATGELFF
. | TRBJ1-6 | TRBV19 | . | TGTGCCAGTAGTCCCGGACAGCAGAATTCACCCCTCCACTTT | CASSPGQQNSPLHF
TRBD1 | TRBJ2-7 | TRBV14 | . | TGTGCCAGCAGCCAAAACGGACAGGGGGCCTCCTACGAGCAGTACTTC | CASSQNGQGASYEQYF
TRBD2 | TRBJ2-3 | TRBV24-1 | . | TGTGCCACCAGTGATCCCCCGGGGGGGCCTGGCACAGATACGCAGTATTTT | CATSDPPGGPGTDTQYF
. | TRBJ2-7 | TRBV28 | . | TGTGCCAGCAGTTATAAGAGGGACGGTGCCTACGAGCAGTACTTC | CASSYKRDGAYEQYF
TRBD2 | TRBJ2-5 | TRBV9 | . | TGTGCCAGCAGCGTAGATCGAGCGGGAGGGCACCAAGAGACCCAGTACTTC | CASSVDRAGGHQETQYF
. | TRBJ2-7 | TRBV7-3 | . | TGTGCCAGCAGCCGGGACCCCTCGAGCTCCTACGAGCAGTACTTC | CASSRDPSSSYEQYF
TRBD1 | TRBJ1-3 | TRBV5-8 | . | TGTGCCAGCAGCTACAGGGGGCGACGGGGAAACACCATATATTTT | CASSYRGRRGNTIYF
. | TRBJ1-1 | TRBV27 | . | TGTGCCAGCGGACGGAGGAACACTGAAGCTTTCTTT | CASGRRNTEAFF
. | TRBJ2-3 | TRBV6-5 | . | TGTGCCAGCAGTCCCACCCAACTCAGCACAGATACGCAGTATTTT | CASSPTQLSTDTQYF
. | TRBJ1-6 | TRBV7-8 | . | TGTGCCAGCAGCTTAGGGCGGACATACTATAATTCACCCCTCCACTTT | CASSLGRTYYNSPLHF
TRBD1 | TRBJ1-6 | TRBV5-6 | . | TGTGCCAGCAGCTTGGGGACAGGCGGTAATTCACCCCTCCACTTT | CASSLGTGGNSPLHF
. | TRBJ2-3 | TRBV3-1/TRBV3-2 | . | TGTGCCAGCAGAGGGAGAAGCGGATTGGTAGATACGCAGTATTTT | CASRGRSGLVDTQYF
TRBD1 | TRBJ2-1 | TRBV24-1 | . | TGTGCCACCAGTGATCCGACAGGGGGCTTCAATGAGCAGTTCTTC | CATSDPTGGFNEQFF
. | TRBJ2-7 | TRBV18 | . | TGTGCCAGCTCACCGGGACATTCCAGGAGCTCCTACGAGCAGTACTTC | CASSPGHSRSSYEQYF
. | TRBJ2-7 | TRBV30 | . | TGTGCCTGGAGCGAAACGTCGGGGTACGAGCAGTACTTC | CAWSETSGYEQYF
TRBD1 | TRBJ1-2 | TRBV12-5 | once | TGTGCTAGTGGTTCACGGGACAGGGAGTATGGCTACACCTTC | CASGSRDREYGYTF